This is a list of T cell receptor beta chains from one sample in a study of OX40 agonist ivuxolimab in advanced cancers. Assay used: immunoSEQ multiplex PCR; TCRdb lists only in-frame clones, some missing. Of approximately 60,000 clones in the sample, about 92% were seen once. The sample in question was CD4+ or CD8+ T cells sorted from blood, obtained in a trial of the OX40 agonist ivuxolimab. These receptors all stem from an adult with an advanced solid tumor such as melanoma, head and neck, liver or kidney cancer. CDR3s leave out the opening cysteine and the closing phenylalanine or tryptophan.

>TRBV7-8
ASSLGTAQETQY
>TRBV27
ASSLGGAGSGELF
>TRBV5-1
ASSSDAPSTDTQY
>TRBV6-1
ASSRGAGGNTIY
>TRBV19
ASSKEDRAYYGYT
>TRBV11-2
ASSQERGRGYETQY
>TRBV4-1
ASSQEGSSGRSTDTQY
>TRBV10-3
AISESMGNGYT
>TRBV30
AWSSGTKVSPLH
>TRBV18
ASSPTGQGNNYGYT
>TRBV6-1
ASSLYRGYEQY
>TRBV7-9
ASSLAGGYT
>TRBV6-5
ASSRAGEVQDTQY
>TRBV29-1
SARTGARSGANVLT
>TRBV27
ASSLTVGELF
>TRBV27
ASSFLTGELF
>TRBV27
ASSFLRDTQY
>TRBV15
ATSRDRGSWHEQY
>TRBV5-1
ASSLDAGSSGNTIY
>TRBV5-1
ASRSGTESSYEQY
>TRBV19
ASSIAENIQY
>TRBV5-1
ASSITGPRDEQF
>TRBV11-2
ASSLVGTQY
>TRBV30
AWSGGASGALDTQY
>TRBV27
ASSKTSGSADTQY
>TRBV6-1
ASSERGQSYGYT
>TRBV9
ASSPRGGGEQY
>TRBV5-1
ASSLTSSGRAIDTQY
>TRBV28
ASSLVFSNQPQH
>TRBV30
AWSVQGAYEQY
>TRBV15
ATSRSAAPILRDTEAF
>TRBV7-2
ASSSPIYEQY
>TRBV10-2
ASRPTSGSTDTQY
>TRBV19
ASSGLREQY
>TRBV6-5
ASSERARTYEQY
>TRBV5-1
ASSLRQGYYEQY
>TRBV19
ASSRDRVGGYT
>TRBV10-3
AISGNTGTGDADTQY
>TRBV11-3
ASSLGGRGTDTQY
>TRBV7-9
ASSPDRAEQPQH
>TRBV5-8
ASSLRGPRYEQY
>TRBV6-5
ASSYARDNSPLH
>TRBV10-3
AISKTGETDTQY